This TCR beta chain was documented in a study of blood T cell repertoires in COVID-19. In the study overall: Donors in the United States, Italy and Spain gave samples during acute or convalescent COVID-19. Sources were T cells, B-cell-depleted T cells, or PBMCs; the material itself was cDNA or gDNA.

Per the study methods: Counts of nucleated cells, estimated from reference gene primer amplification, were obtained. Produced via immunoSEQ multiplex PCR; TCRdb's table is partial and in-frame only. The D gene and trimming were derived from the DNA, and the V and J assignments and clone size from that table. The repertoire holds about 200,000 clones, around 84% seen once, with about 4.5% in the top ten. Germline V lookup: CDR1 KGHSH, CDR2 LQKENI. The CDR3 runs to 16 residues. J was trimmed by 4 bases and V by 1 base; bases with no gene match: 6. The sample taken for sequencing was peripheral blood. The origin of this receptor is a middle-aged man with acute or convalescent COVID-19. The V gene is TRBV18, the J gene TRBJ1-5; 8 nucleotides match TRBD1. The DNA of the CDR3 is TGTGCCAGCTCACCACAACCGGGACAGGATAATCAGCCCCAGCATTTT. This codes for CASSPQPGQDNQPQHF.